This TCR beta chain was found in a study of shared clonotypes between healthy human individuals. V was pared by 3 bases and J by 0 bases, with 7 bases of the junction left unmatched. The CDR3 totals 17 residues. This table comes from immunoSEQ multiplex PCR, and its TCRdb copy is limited to in-frame clones, with some not included. Here the sample spans 400,000 to 600,000 clones, roughly three quarters being singletons. V is TRBV23-1 and J is TRBJ2-1, with TRBD2 matching over 8 bases. TRBV23-1 is reported as an ORF; its role is uncertain. The sample consisted of PBMCs. The clonotype originates from a woman aged 40 to 50 in good health. Some clones in this sample may be carry-over from other donors' samples. CDR3 nucleotides: TGCGCCAGCAGTCAGCCCACTAGCGGCCACTCCTACAATGAGCAGTTCTTC. Translating gives CASSQPTSGHSYNEQFF.